The text below deals with one T cell receptor (beta chain). Its antigen is as yet unknown. Vbeta (60) and Jbeta (13) primers were used in the PCR. Sequencing was performed with immunoSEQ multiplex PCR; in TCRdb, only in-frame clones are kept and a portion is missing. The table records 150,000 to 200,000 clones, roughly 80% of them present only once. The data originate from a study of cytomegalovirus exposure and HLA in healthy donors. Study-level results: In a later analysis, TCR beta V- and J-gene trimming showed a link to a missense DCLRE1C variant. Accurate predictions that matched the HLA-A and HLA-B alleles of most subjects were reportedly made from TCR beta sequences. HLA restriction was apparent for most CMV-associated TCR beta chains in a later analysis.

The CDR3 loop spans 16 amino acids. What was sequenced was PBMCs. This rearrangement joins TRBV21-1 to TRBJ2-7; TRBD1, the table's D call, was not compared with the DNA. TRBV21-1 is reported as a pseudogene. The clonotype originates from a man aged 50 to 59 in good health and CMV-seronegative. The chain's CDR3 is CASSKNSGAGIIEQYF. The CDR3 DNA reads as TGTGCCAGCAGCAAAAATTCGGGCGCAGGGATAATCGAGCAGTACTTC.